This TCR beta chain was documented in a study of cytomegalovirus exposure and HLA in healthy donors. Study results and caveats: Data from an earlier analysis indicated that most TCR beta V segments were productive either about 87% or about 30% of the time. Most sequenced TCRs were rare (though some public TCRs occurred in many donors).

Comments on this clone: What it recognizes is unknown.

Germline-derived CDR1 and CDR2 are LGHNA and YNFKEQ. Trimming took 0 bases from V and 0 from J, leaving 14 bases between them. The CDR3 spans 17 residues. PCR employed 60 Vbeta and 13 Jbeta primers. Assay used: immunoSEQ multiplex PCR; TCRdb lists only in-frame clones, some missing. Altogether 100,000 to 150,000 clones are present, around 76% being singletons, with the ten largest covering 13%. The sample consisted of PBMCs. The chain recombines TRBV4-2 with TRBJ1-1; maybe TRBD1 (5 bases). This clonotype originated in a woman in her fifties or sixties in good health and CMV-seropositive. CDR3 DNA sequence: TGTGCCAGCAGCCAAGATTTGGGGCAGCTAATGAACACTGAAGCTTTCTTT. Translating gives CASSQDLGQLMNTEAFF.